These T cell receptor beta chains were read from a single sample in a study of T cell repertoires in cytomegalovirus infection. TCRdb independently ran MiXCR on the reads; one entry per CDR3 protein. The table has roughly 320,000 distinct CDR3 sequences, roughly 9.3% seen once. The sample taken for sequencing was PBMCs. The receptors here all came from a human donor in good health (CMV status not recorded). Some clones in this sample may be carry-over from other donors' samples. The CDR3 runs from the conserved cysteine through the conserved F or W. Each record gives: J gene, D gene, V gene, CDR3 protein. D genes are given only for firm matches.

J gene: TRBJ2-5
D gene: TRBD2
V gene: TRBV11-2
CDR3 protein: CASSPASGAGETQYF

J gene: TRBJ1-5
D gene: TRBD1
V gene: TRBV6-2/TRBV6-3
CDR3 protein: CASRNPGQGAHQPQHF

J gene: TRBJ1-2
D gene: .
V gene: TRBV28
CDR3 protein: CASSLLSYGYTF

J gene: TRBJ2-5
D gene: .
V gene: TRBV28
CDR3 protein: CASIKMGMETQYF

J gene: TRBJ1-2
D gene: TRBD1
V gene: TRBV7-2
CDR3 protein: CASSLEGTGRGSYTF

J gene: TRBJ1-5
D gene: .
V gene: TRBV28
CDR3 protein: CASSPSGEGGQPQHF

J gene: TRBJ2-5
D gene: .
V gene: TRBV7-9
CDR3 protein: CASSFALWETQYF

J gene: TRBJ2-5
D gene: TRBD2
V gene: TRBV27
CDR3 protein: CASIMSGGGETQYF

J gene: TRBJ1-2
D gene: .
V gene: TRBV14
CDR3 protein: CASSQDESGGRGYTF

J gene: TRBJ2-6
D gene: .
V gene: TRBV20-1
CDR3 protein: CSARDLTADSGANVLTF

J gene: TRBJ2-3
D gene: TRBD1
V gene: TRBV29-1
CDR3 protein: CTIPGAQGATDTQYF

J gene: TRBJ1-4
D gene: .
V gene: TRBV7-2
CDR3 protein: CASSPAWVGVENEKLFF

J gene: TRBJ2-5
D gene: .
V gene: TRBV28
CDR3 protein: CASSPTTNPGETQYF

J gene: TRBJ2-4
D gene: .
V gene: TRBV7-6
CDR3 protein: CASSFFPGNIQYF

J gene: TRBJ2-3
D gene: .
V gene: TRBV29-1
CDR3 protein: CSVKEQSTDTQYF

J gene: TRBJ1-2
D gene: TRBD1
V gene: TRBV29-1
CDR3 protein: CSVGPGQGGGYTF

J gene: TRBJ1-1
D gene: .
V gene: TRBV20-1
CDR3 protein: CSARAGNTEAFF

J gene: TRBJ2-7
D gene: .
V gene: TRBV7-2
CDR3 protein: CASSLIFSYEQYF

J gene: TRBJ2-1
D gene: .
V gene: TRBV10-3
CDR3 protein: CAISESPGEQFF

J gene: TRBJ2-7
D gene: TRBD2
V gene: TRBV20-1
CDR3 protein: CSAAGTSGGGAYEQYF

J gene: TRBJ2-5
D gene: TRBD2
V gene: TRBV7-8
CDR3 protein: CASSFGGLAGGLGTQYF

J gene: TRBJ1-2
D gene: .
V gene: TRBV20-1
CDR3 protein: CSASPGYGYTF

J gene: TRBJ2-5
D gene: .
V gene: TRBV20-1
CDR3 protein: CSARRTTQETQYF

J gene: TRBJ1-5
D gene: .
V gene: TRBV23-1
CDR3 protein: CASIWTGKMGNQPQHF

J gene: TRBJ2-3
D gene: .
V gene: TRBV6-2/TRBV6-3
CDR3 protein: CASSWGPGTDTQYF

J gene: TRBJ2-5
D gene: TRBD1
V gene: TRBV12-3/TRBV12-4
CDR3 protein: CASSLQGAAQETQYF

J gene: TRBJ1-5
D gene: TRBD1
V gene: TRBV7-9
CDR3 protein: CASSDWTGGIDGQPQHF

J gene: TRBJ2-4
D gene: .
V gene: TRBV7-2
CDR3 protein: CASSFGPQGAKNIQYF

J gene: TRBJ1-1
D gene: .
V gene: TRBV6-5
CDR3 protein: CASSYSWGTDEAFF

J gene: TRBJ2-3
D gene: .
V gene: TRBV27
CDR3 protein: CASSLAASTDTQYF

J gene: TRBJ1-6
D gene: .
V gene: TRBV7-2
CDR3 protein: CASSLGVPNSPLHF

J gene: TRBJ2-7
D gene: .
V gene: TRBV20-1
CDR3 protein: CSARDSEQGLREQYF

J gene: TRBJ1-2
D gene: .
V gene: TRBV10-3
CDR3 protein: CAISEDGGPNYGYTF

J gene: TRBJ1-3
D gene: .
V gene: TRBV20-1
CDR3 protein: CSAKGLGSSGNTIYF

J gene: TRBJ1-6
D gene: .
V gene: TRBV28
CDR3 protein: CASSFVRGNSPLHF

J gene: TRBJ1-1
D gene: .
V gene: TRBV7-8
CDR3 protein: CASSRRRNTEAFF

J gene: TRBJ1-1
D gene: .
V gene: TRBV10-2
CDR3 protein: CASSDGTEAFF

J gene: TRBJ2-2
D gene: .
V gene: TRBV3-1
CDR3 protein: CASSQRRGGDTGELFF

J gene: TRBJ2-5
D gene: TRBD1
V gene: TRBV10-3
CDR3 protein: CAISESSGQGTQYF

J gene: TRBJ2-1
D gene: TRBD1
V gene: TRBV6-5
CDR3 protein: CASSYDPSGTGGGNEQFF

J gene: TRBJ1-5
D gene: .
V gene: TRBV28
CDR3 protein: CASTLFRGGNQPQHF

J gene: TRBJ2-3
D gene: .
V gene: TRBV10-3
CDR3 protein: CAISPGLRTDTQYF

J gene: TRBJ1-1
D gene: .
V gene: TRBV20-1
CDR3 protein: CSASPPMGIVTFF

J gene: TRBJ1-1
D gene: TRBD1
V gene: TRBV7-9
CDR3 protein: CASSSPGQGWLLNTEAFF

J gene: TRBJ2-2
D gene: .
V gene: TRBV9
CDR3 protein: CASSVEGGKAGELFF

J gene: TRBJ2-3
D gene: TRBD1
V gene: TRBV9
CDR3 protein: CASSVEGATDTQYF

J gene: TRBJ2-3
D gene: TRBD2
V gene: TRBV29-1
CDR3 protein: CSVGGAGGPPDTQYF

J gene: TRBJ2-1
D gene: TRBD1
V gene: TRBV27
CDR3 protein: CASSLDRVTEQFF

J gene: TRBJ2-7
D gene: .
V gene: TRBV6-1
CDR3 protein: CASRPPGVLPSYEQYF

J gene: TRBJ1-6
D gene: TRBD1
V gene: TRBV7-9
CDR3 protein: CASSLGQGNNSPLHF

J gene: TRBJ1-2
D gene: TRBD1
V gene: TRBV19
CDR3 protein: CASRDRGGNYGYTF

J gene: TRBJ1-3
D gene: .
V gene: TRBV18
CDR3 protein: CASSQGPLSSGNTIYF

J gene: TRBJ2-1
D gene: TRBD1
V gene: TRBV28
CDR3 protein: CASSVTGGWSSYNEQFF

J gene: TRBJ1-4
D gene: .
V gene: TRBV28
CDR3 protein: CASGGVANEKLFF

J gene: TRBJ1-3
D gene: .
V gene: TRBV4-2
CDR3 protein: CASSQDATALGNTIYF

J gene: TRBJ2-2
D gene: .
V gene: TRBV28
CDR3 protein: CASSLPGTNTGELFF

J gene: TRBJ2-3
D gene: .
V gene: TRBV12-3/TRBV12-4
CDR3 protein: CASSPRRPTGTDTQYF